The 7 T cell receptor beta chains in this list originate from one sample, sequenced in a study of PD-1 blockade in classical Hodgkin lymphoma (dated by TCRdb to 2018 to 2020). Library preparation was by the immunoSEQ multiplex PCR assay. As stored in TCRdb, this immuneACCESS dataset retains in-frame rearrangements with V and J assigned. A fraction of the clones does not appear; measured against another copy, unresolved V genes explain less than half of the discrepancy, and the remainder lacks a known reason. For this sample the table gives approximately 25,000 clones, of which around 70% were detected only once. The ten most abundant clones make up approximately 3.3% of the sample. In the paper's terms, the time point label means: cycle 1 day 1 (C1D1), immediately before nivolumab initiation. All trial patients had relapsed after autologous stem cell transplantation, with cohorts A, B and C differing in prior brentuximab vedotin exposure.

The sample in question was peripheral blood mononuclear cells (PBMCs), obtained at baseline. These receptor sequences come from a human donor with classical Hodgkin lymphoma.

This clone has just a few counts. The chain is built from TRBV11-3 and TRBJ2-1; 9 bases agree with TRBD1. In germline, CDR1 is SGHNT, CDR2 YENEEA. Trimming at V came to 7 bases and at J to 6 bases, leaving 4 bases not matched to a gene. The CDR3 runs to 13 residues. The CDR3 spells CASTKTGGNEQFF. CDR3 DNA: TGTGCCAGCACCAAGACAGGGGGCAATGAGCAGTTCTTC.

For the CDR3, the DNA is TGCGCCAGCAGCTTCAGTCCCGGGACAGGGTTACTGGGCACTGAAGCTTTCTTT. Translation gives CASSFSPGTGLLGTEAFF. This chain joins TRBV10-2 and TRBJ1-1, with 9 positions matching TRBD1. CDR1 is WSHSY, CDR2 SAAADI, per germline. The V segment lost 6 bases and the J segment 4 bases; nucleotides outside the gene matches: 18. CDR3 length equals 18 residues.

In DNA form, the CDR3 reads TGTGCCAGCAGCTCCCCTGGGGAGACAGGTTTCAATGAGCAGTTCTTC. It is translated as CASSSPGETGFNEQFF. The J gene is TRBJ2-1, the V gene TRBV5-8; TRBD1 might be the D (6 bases). Germline V gene data show CDR1 as SGHTS and CDR2 as YDEGEE. V was clipped by 3 bases and J by 6 bases, with 19 bases between them. This CDR3 comprises 16 residues.

V and J are TRBV7-9 and TRBJ2-1; D is uncertain. Germline V lookup: CDR1 SEHNR, CDR2 FQNEAQ (reference sequence). This CDR3 region has 14 residues. Trimming shortened V by 3 bases and J by 9 bases, and 15 bases separated the two germline ends. The CDR3 coding sequence is TGTGCCAGCAGCTTGCGTGAGGCCCCCGGTGAGCAGTTCTTC. Residues: CASSLREAPGEQFF.

There are a few counts of this clone. This chain uses TRBV4-3 with TRBJ2-2; TRBD2 agrees at 7 bases. Looked up from germline, CDR1 is LGHNA and CDR2 is YSLEER. After removal of 1 base from V and 6 bases from J, the junction contained 5 bases not matched to a gene. The CDR3 sequence is 15 residues long. CDR3 DNA: TGCGCCAGCAGCCAAGGGACTAGGACGGCCGGGGAGCTGTTTTTT. Protein sequence: CASSQGTRTAGELFF.

V usage is TRBV2 and J usage is TRBJ1-2; D is unresolved. Germline assignment: CDR1 SNHLY and CDR2 FYNNEI. The CDR3 contains 16 residues. Trimming removed 7 bases at V and 4 bases at J, with 22 bases between. The CDR3 DNA sequence: TGTGCCAGCACCGAAGGGTTCAAGAAAATGGCCTATGGCTACACCTTC. It yields the protein CASTEGFKKMAYGYTF.

This chain joins TRBV29-1 and TRBJ2-7; D not certain. Looked up from germline, CDR1 is SQVTM and CDR2 is ANQGSEA. This CDR3 is built from 10 residues. V dropped 3 bases and J dropped 5 bases, with 5 bases sitting between them. This CDR3 is CSVEADEQYF. Written as DNA, the CDR3 is TGCAGCGTTGAGGCCGACGAGCAGTACTTC.